This TCR beta chain is drawn from a study of technical replicates of blood from a handful of donors. The CDR3 consists of 14 residues. The V end was cut by 4 bases, the J end by 1 base, with 10 bases between. Germline V gene data show CDR1 as LNHDA and CDR2 as SQIVND (reference sequence). Libraries were prepared by immunoSEQ multiplex PCR; TCRdb keeps only in-frame clonotypes and omits some of them. The data hold some 94,000 clones, with 90% to 97% observed a single time. The receptor comes from a human donor in good health. Material for sequencing was T cells isolated from PBMCs. This rearrangement joins TRBV19 to TRBJ1-1; tentatively, D is TRBD1 (5 bases). CDR3 in DNA: TGTGCCAGTAGTAATCAGGGTTCGAACACTGAAGCTTTCTTT. The encoded protein is CASSNQGSNTEAFF.